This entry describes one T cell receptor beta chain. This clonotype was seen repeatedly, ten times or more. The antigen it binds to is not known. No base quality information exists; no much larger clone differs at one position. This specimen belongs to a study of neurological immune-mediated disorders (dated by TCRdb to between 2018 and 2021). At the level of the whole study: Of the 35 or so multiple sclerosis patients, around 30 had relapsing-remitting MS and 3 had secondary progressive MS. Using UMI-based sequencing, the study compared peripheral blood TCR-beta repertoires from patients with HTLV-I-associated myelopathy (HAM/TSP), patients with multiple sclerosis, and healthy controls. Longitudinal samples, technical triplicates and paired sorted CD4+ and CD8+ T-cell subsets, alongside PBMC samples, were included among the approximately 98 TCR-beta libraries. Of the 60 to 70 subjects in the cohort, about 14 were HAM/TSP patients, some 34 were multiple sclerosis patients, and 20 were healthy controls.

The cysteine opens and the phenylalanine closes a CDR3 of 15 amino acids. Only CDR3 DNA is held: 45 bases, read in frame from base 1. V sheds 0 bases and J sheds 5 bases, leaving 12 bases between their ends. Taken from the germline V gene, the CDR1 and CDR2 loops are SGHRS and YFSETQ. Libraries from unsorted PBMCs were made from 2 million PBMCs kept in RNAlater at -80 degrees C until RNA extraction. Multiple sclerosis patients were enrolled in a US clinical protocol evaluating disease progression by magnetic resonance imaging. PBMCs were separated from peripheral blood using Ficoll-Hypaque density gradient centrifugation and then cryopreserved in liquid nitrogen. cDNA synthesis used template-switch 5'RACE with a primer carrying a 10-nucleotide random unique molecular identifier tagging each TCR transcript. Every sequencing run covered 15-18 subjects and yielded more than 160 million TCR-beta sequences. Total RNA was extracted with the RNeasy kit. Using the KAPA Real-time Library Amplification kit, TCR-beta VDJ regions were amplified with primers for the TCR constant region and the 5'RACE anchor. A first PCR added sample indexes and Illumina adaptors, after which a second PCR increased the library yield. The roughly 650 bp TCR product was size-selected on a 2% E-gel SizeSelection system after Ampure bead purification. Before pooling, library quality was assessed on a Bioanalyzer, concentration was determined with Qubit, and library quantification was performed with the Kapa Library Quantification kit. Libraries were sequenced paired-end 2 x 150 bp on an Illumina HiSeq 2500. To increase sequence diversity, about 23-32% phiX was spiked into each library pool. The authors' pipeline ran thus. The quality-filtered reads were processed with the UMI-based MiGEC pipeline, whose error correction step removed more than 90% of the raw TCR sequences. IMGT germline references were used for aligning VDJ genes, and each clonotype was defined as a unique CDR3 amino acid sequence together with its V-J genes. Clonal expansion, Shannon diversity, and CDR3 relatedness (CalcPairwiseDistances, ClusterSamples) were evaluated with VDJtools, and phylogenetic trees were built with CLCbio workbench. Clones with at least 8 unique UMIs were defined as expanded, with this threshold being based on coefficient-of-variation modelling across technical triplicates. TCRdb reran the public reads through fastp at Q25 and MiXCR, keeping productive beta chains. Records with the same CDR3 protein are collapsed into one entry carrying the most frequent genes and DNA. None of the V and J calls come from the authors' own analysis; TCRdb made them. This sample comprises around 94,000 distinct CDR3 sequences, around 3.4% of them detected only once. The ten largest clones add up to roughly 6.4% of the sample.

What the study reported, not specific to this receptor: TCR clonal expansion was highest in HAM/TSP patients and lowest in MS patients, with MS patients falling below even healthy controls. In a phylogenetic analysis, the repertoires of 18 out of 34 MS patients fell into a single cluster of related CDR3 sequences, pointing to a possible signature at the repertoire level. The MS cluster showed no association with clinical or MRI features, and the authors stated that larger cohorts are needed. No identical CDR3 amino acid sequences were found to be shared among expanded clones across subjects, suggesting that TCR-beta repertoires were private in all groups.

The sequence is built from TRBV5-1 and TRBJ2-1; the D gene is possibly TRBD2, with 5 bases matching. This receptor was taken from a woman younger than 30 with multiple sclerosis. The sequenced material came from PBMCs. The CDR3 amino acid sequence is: CASSLAYVGDNEQFF. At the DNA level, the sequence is TGCGCCAGCAGCTTGGCCTACGTGGGAGACAATGAGCAGTTCTTC.